This T cell receptor (beta chain) was identified in a study of T-cell memory formation after mild COVID-19. Looked up from germline, CDR1 is SGHRS and CDR2 is YFSETQ. This CDR3 comprises 15 residues. Unmatched junction bases numbered 5, after V lost 2 bases and J lost 0 bases. TCRdb re-analysed the 5' RACE reads in MiXCR, keeping a single row per CDR3 protein. This table holds hundreds of thousands of distinct CDR3 sequences, about a sixth found once. This clonotype was observed many times. The receptor's source is a man between 18 and 29 years old who had mild COVID-19 (a few samples of this study predate the infection). Cell type and time point are not known. This chain connects TRBV5-1 to TRBJ2-7, with 7 bases aligning to TRBD1. The sequenced sample was PBMCs or a T cell subset sorted from them (not recorded which). The CDR3 DNA sequence: TGCGCCAGCAGCTTTGCAGGGGGAAGCTCCTACGAGCAGTACTTC. Protein sequence: CASSFAGGSSYEQYF.